A selection of T cell receptor beta chains follows, all from one sample in a study of shared clonotypes between healthy human individuals. Assay used: immunoSEQ multiplex PCR; TCRdb lists only in-frame clones, some missing. This sample has 2 million to 2.5 million clones; around 93% occur once, and the top ten carry about 0.41%. The sequencing sample was made of naive CD4+ T cells from PBMCs. The receptors were sampled from a man younger than 35 in good health. Some clones in this sample may be carry-over from other donors' samples. CDR3s include the opening cysteine and the closing phenylalanine or tryptophan. The order of the fields is CDR3 DNA, CDR3 protein, D gene, V gene, clone size, J gene, CDR3 length. The D gene is left open where the match is weak. Clone sizes are given selectively: once, few, many, or a class where the clone is expanded.

cdr3_nt: TGTGCCAGCGGGGACACCCCCCAAGAGACCCAGTACTTC
cdr3_aa: CASGDTPQETQYF
d_call: NA
v_call: TRBV25-1
clone_size: NA
j_call: TRBJ2-5
cdr3_length: 13

cdr3_nt: TGTGCCAGCAGCCTTCATGGGGAGGGGGCGCGGGGTGGCTATGGCTACACCTTC
cdr3_aa: CASSLHGEGARGGYGYTF
d_call: TRBD1
v_call: TRBV7-2
clone_size: NA
j_call: TRBJ1-2
cdr3_length: 18

cdr3_nt: TGTGCCACCAGGGGCGGGATGGATGAGCAGTTCTTC
cdr3_aa: CATRGGMDEQFF
d_call: NA
v_call: TRBV10-3
clone_size: NA
j_call: TRBJ2-1
cdr3_length: 12

cdr3_nt: TGCGCCAGCAGCCAGCCGGGGGTCTCCTACAATGAGCAGTTCTTC
cdr3_aa: CASSQPGVSYNEQFF
d_call: NA
v_call: TRBV4-1
clone_size: NA
j_call: TRBJ2-1
cdr3_length: 15

cdr3_nt: TGTGCCAGCAGTTCTAGACAGGGGCATTTGCGCGGCTACACCTTC
cdr3_aa: CASSSRQGHLRGYTF
d_call: TRBD1
v_call: TRBV27
clone_size: NA
j_call: TRBJ1-2
cdr3_length: 15

cdr3_nt: TGTGCCAGCAGTTTATCGTCAGGGGGCGATTCACCCCTCCACTTT
cdr3_aa: CASSLSSGGDSPLHF
d_call: TRBD1
v_call: TRBV27
clone_size: NA
j_call: TRBJ1-6
cdr3_length: 15

cdr3_nt: TGCGCCAGCAGCCGGACCCTCGGGACAACTTACGAGCAGTACTTC
cdr3_aa: CASSRTLGTTYEQYF
d_call: NA
v_call: TRBV5-1
clone_size: NA
j_call: TRBJ2-7
cdr3_length: 15

cdr3_nt: TGTGCCAGCAGTTCGTTACAGGGGAAGGCTTTCTTT
cdr3_aa: CASSSLQGKAFF
d_call: TRBD1
v_call: TRBV6-5
clone_size: NA
j_call: TRBJ1-1
cdr3_length: 12

cdr3_nt: TGTGCCAGTGCCCCCGGTCGCGGAGCCTACAATGAGCAGTTCTTC
cdr3_aa: CASAPGRGAYNEQFF
d_call: NA
v_call: TRBV19
clone_size: NA
j_call: TRBJ2-1
cdr3_length: 15

cdr3_nt: TGTGCCAGCAGCGTACAGGGCCTAGGGGTACAAGAGACCCAGTACTTC
cdr3_aa: CASSVQGLGVQETQYF
d_call: NA
v_call: TRBV9
clone_size: NA
j_call: TRBJ2-5
cdr3_length: 16

cdr3_nt: TGTGCCAGCAGGACACCGGGGATAATTTATGGCTACACCTTC
cdr3_aa: CASRTPGIIYGYTF
d_call: NA
v_call: TRBV6-1
clone_size: NA
j_call: TRBJ1-2
cdr3_length: 14

cdr3_nt: TGTGCCAGCAGTTACGGGCCGAATCAGCCCCAGCATTTT
cdr3_aa: CASSYGPNQPQHF
d_call: NA
v_call: TRBV6-6
clone_size: NA
j_call: TRBJ1-5
cdr3_length: 13

cdr3_nt: TGCGCCAGCAGCTTGGTTATGAACACTGAAGCTTTCTTT
cdr3_aa: CASSLVMNTEAFF
d_call: NA
v_call: TRBV5-1
clone_size: NA
j_call: TRBJ1-1
cdr3_length: 13

cdr3_nt: TGTGCCAGCAGCCTAACCCCTAGCGACAGCGCTGGCACAGATACGCAGTATTTT
cdr3_aa: CASSLTPSDSAGTDTQYF
d_call: NA
v_call: TRBV11-3
clone_size: NA
j_call: TRBJ2-3
cdr3_length: 18

cdr3_nt: TGCAGCGTCCAAACCGGGACAAAATTAGAGACCCAGTACTTC
cdr3_aa: CSVQTGTKLETQYF
d_call: NA
v_call: TRBV29-1
clone_size: once
j_call: TRBJ2-5
cdr3_length: 14

cdr3_nt: TGTGCCAGCAGACGTCAAAGACAGGGAATTAGCTATGGCTACACCTTC
cdr3_aa: CASRRQRQGISYGYTF
d_call: TRBD1
v_call: TRBV6-6
clone_size: NA
j_call: TRBJ1-2
cdr3_length: 16

cdr3_nt: TGCAGCGTTGAATCCGGGAATGGCTACACCTTC
cdr3_aa: CSVESGNGYTF
d_call: NA
v_call: TRBV29-1
clone_size: NA
j_call: TRBJ1-2
cdr3_length: 11

cdr3_nt: TGTGCCAGTAGTATAGGTGGCAGAAACACTGAAGCTTTCTTT
cdr3_aa: CASSIGGRNTEAFF
d_call: NA
v_call: TRBV19
clone_size: NA
j_call: TRBJ1-1
cdr3_length: 14

cdr3_nt: TGTGCCAGCACCAACCAGGGACCCTCCTACAATGAGCAGTTCTTC
cdr3_aa: CASTNQGPSYNEQFF
d_call: NA
v_call: TRBV2
clone_size: NA
j_call: TRBJ2-1
cdr3_length: 15

cdr3_nt: TGCGCCAGCAGCTTGGCCCTGACTAGCCTAACCTACGAGCAGTACTTC
cdr3_aa: CASSLALTSLTYEQYF
d_call: TRBD2
v_call: TRBV5-1
clone_size: NA
j_call: TRBJ2-7
cdr3_length: 16